This entry concerns a single T cell receptor beta chain. As yet, its antigen is unknown. CD4+CD25+CD127- Tregs, CD4+CD25- non-Tregs, CD4 and CD8 cells were sorted. The entry originates in a study of Tregs in tolerant kidney transplant recipients. CDR3 length equals 14 residues. V was cut by 7 bases and J by 7 bases, with 16 bases left in between. The germline V gene has CDR1 MDHEN and CDR2 SYDVKM. The protocol was immunoSEQ multiplex PCR, while the TCRdb copy is restricted to in-frame clones and leaves out a portion. The sample consists of about 110,000 clones, around 89% of them appearing once. Whole-study findings and limits: Tolerant patients' donor-specific Tregs expanded beyond overall Tregs, suggesting antigen-driven growth. Expanding Tregs on activated donor B cells appeared to best identify donor-specific TCRbeta clones. Biological reproducibility was not directly addressed, but technical replication error appeared minimal.

The input for sequencing was CD4+ T cells from blood, taken before the transplant. This TCR came from a human donor who received a combined kidney and bone marrow transplant. This chain uses TRBV28 with TRBJ1-4; possibly TRBD1 for D (5 bases). Here the CDR3 reads CASNLAGLGEKLFF. The CDR3 nucleotides are TGTGCCAGCAACCTTGCGGGGCTTGGTGAAAAACTGTTTTTT.